This TCR beta chain was observed in a study of T-cell reconstitution after alpha-beta-depleted transplantation in children. Points from the study as a whole: It was newly produced T cells that mostly accounted for T-cell counts and diversity one year after transplant.

This clonotype came up many times. The target antigen is unknown. CDR1 DFQATT and CDR2 SNEGSKA come from the germline V gene (reference sequence). With 3 bases removed from V and 0 bases from J, the gap between germline ends came to 21 bases. The CDR3 covers 17 residues. Molecular barcoding with unique molecular identifiers was used for the TCRbeta library. TCRdb redid the calling of the PCR reads with MiXCR, one entry per CDR3 protein. Among approximately 500,000 distinct CDR3 sequences listed, 10% to 13% were seen once. The chain has TRBV20-1 and TRBJ2-7; possibly TRBD1 for D (7 bases). The TCR was taken from a child aged 2 to 10 with inherited bone marrow failure, due to receive a stem cell transplant. The material was PBMCs, obtained before TCRalphabeta/CD19-depleted stem cell transplant. CDR3 nucleotides: TGCAGTGCTAGTGCCGGGGGTGGGCAGGGGGACTCCTACGAGCAGTACTTC. Translated, it gives CSASAGGGQGDSYEQYF.